These 21 T cell receptor beta chains came from one sample sequenced in a study of T cell repertoires in cytomegalovirus infection. No antigen has been identified for these receptors. One entry per CDR3 protein, called by TCRdb with MiXCR from the reads. Here the sample spans around 100,000 distinct CDR3 sequences, roughly 41% being singletons. The sample in question was CD8+ T cells from cultured PBMCs, obtained from culture after CMV antigen stimulation. The receptors were sampled from a human donor in good health (CMV status not recorded). Some clones in this sample may be carry-over from other donors' samples.

This clonotype was seen only a few times. The chain has TRBV27 and TRBJ2-2; perhaps TRBD1 as D (5 bases). The CDR3 loop spans 15 amino acids. V was shortened by 7 bases and J by 0 bases, with 12 bases between the two germline ends. Germline CDR1 and CDR2: MNHEY and SMNVEV (reference sequence). CDR3 residues: CASILGDPNTGELFF. The CDR3 coding sequence is TGTGCCAGCATCTTAGGGGATCCGAACACCGGGGAGCTGTTTTTT.

This clonotype was seen only a few times. The gene calls are TRBV15 and TRBJ2-1, with TRBD2 matching 12 bases. This CDR3 is built from 18 residues. J was trimmed by 3 bases and V by 4 bases; bases with no gene match: 10. Looked up from germline, CDR1 is LNHNV and CDR2 is YYDKDF (reference sequence). CDR3 loop: CATSTTGLAGMGYNEQFF. DNA for the CDR3: TGTGCCACCAGCACAACTGGACTAGCGGGGATGGGCTACAATGAGCAGTTCTTC.

This clonotype came up a few times. V is TRBV6-5 and J is TRBJ2-1; the D is unclear. CDR1 is MNHEY, CDR2 SVGAGI, per germline. The CDR3 loop spans 16 amino acids. V dropped 5 bases and J dropped 0 bases, with 14 bases sitting between them. The CDR3 loop reads CASSATTPSSYNEQFF. The CDR3 DNA is TGTGCCAGCAGTGCGACCACTCCGAGCTCCTACAATGAGCAGTTCTTC.

The V gene is TRBV7-8, the J gene TRBJ1-5, with D uncertain. Germline V gene lookup returns CDR1 SGHVS and CDR2 FQNEAQ. The CDR3 is 15 residues long. V lost 2 bases to trimming and J lost 3 bases, with 11 bases between them. The CDR3 DNA sequence: TGTGCCAGCAGCTTACATCAAACCCTCAATCAGCCCCAGCATTTT. This gives the protein CASSLHQTLNQPQHF.

The CDR3 here is CASRRDNIHEQFF. The CDR3, as DNA: TGTGCCAGTAGAAGGGACAACATCCATGAGCAGTTCTTC. The chain couples TRBV19 to TRBJ2-1; possible D gene TRBD1, 6 bases. The CDR3 sequence is 13 residues long. Germline CDR1 and CDR2: LNHDA and SQIVND (reference sequence). V lost 6 bases, J lost 8 bases, and 14 bases lay in between.

This chain uses TRBV29-1 with TRBJ2-2; D might be TRBD1 (8 bases). This CDR3 has 14 residues. Trimming pared 6 bases from V and 8 bases from J, leaving 19 bases between. Germline assignment: CDR1 SQVTM and CDR2 ANQGSEA. CDR3 bases: TGCAGCGTACAGGGGGAGGGAGTTGTAGGGGAGCTGTTTTTT. Its protein is CSVQGEGVVGELFF.

V gene TRBV6-7 combines with J gene TRBJ1-1, with a tentative D call TRBD1 (5 bases). TRBV6-7 is known as an ORF, though its function is uncertain. The CDR3 contains 15 residues. The V and J ends lost 5 bases and 4 bases respectively, with 17 bases between them. The chain's CDR3 is CASSRPTRESTEAFF. The CDR3 coding sequence is TGTGCCAGCAGTCGACCAACCAGGGAGAGCACTGAAGCTTTCTTT.

This clonotype was counted a few times. This chain links TRBV12-3 or TRBV12-4 with TRBJ2-7; D possibly matches TRBD1 or TRBD2 (5 bases each). The CDR3 runs to 14 residues. Trimming took off 7 bases at V and 6 bases at J, with 19 bases between the two ends. For the CDR3, the DNA is TGTGCCAGCACCAAGACAGAGGGCCCATCCGAGCAGTACTTC. Its protein product is CASTKTEGPSEQYF.

The rearrangement joins TRBV28 to TRBJ1-2; possibly TRBD1 for D (5 bases). The CDR3 loop spans 14 amino acids. Trimming removed 6 bases at V and 1 base at J, with 12 bases between. The V gene's germline CDR1 is MDHEN and CDR2 SYDVKM. CDR3 bases: TGTGCCAGCAGAATACCAGGGAGTAACTATGGCTACACCTTC. It translates to CASRIPGSNYGYTF.

The genes are TRBV6-1 and TRBJ2-4; a possible D gene is TRBD1 (5 bases). V was clipped by 5 bases and J by 5 bases, with 13 bases between them. From germline, CDR1 is MNHNS and CDR2 SASEGT. The CDR3 is 14 amino acids. In nucleotides, the CDR3 is TGTGCCAGCAGTCCTGGGGCAGGCCAAAACATTCAGTACTTC. It translates to CASSPGAGQNIQYF.

The chain couples TRBV4-1 to TRBJ1-4; a possible D gene is TRBD1 (6 bases). V was cut by 2 bases and J by 5 bases, with 15 bases left in between. CDR3 length: 16 amino acids. Germline CDR1 and CDR2: MGHRA and YSYEKL. As DNA, the CDR3 is TGCGCCAGCAGCCAAATTTACAGGGAGATGAATGAAAAACTGTTTTTT. This gives the protein CASSQIYREMNEKLFF.

CDR3 nucleotides: TGCGCCAGCAGCCAAGATGGGACTCAAGAGACCCAGTACTTC. Protein sequence: CASSQDGTQETQYF. The chain couples TRBV4-1 to TRBJ2-5; D is perhaps TRBD2 (6 bases). CDR1 is MGHRA, CDR2 YSYEKL, per germline. The CDR3 totals 14 residues. Trimming left V 0 bases short and J 2 bases short, with 7 bases between.

This clonotype was seen a single time. The chain employs TRBV2 and TRBJ2-7; 10 bases align to TRBD1. The CDR3 runs to 12 residues. The germline CDR1 and CDR2 sequences are SNHLY and FYNNEI. V was pared by 9 bases and J by 6 bases, with 5 bases of the junction left unmatched. CDR3 amino acids: CARGQGVAEQYF. The DNA for the CDR3 is TGTGCCAGAGGACAGGGGGTGGCCGAGCAGTACTTC.

The rearrangement links TRBV5-1 to TRBJ2-4; D possibly corresponds to TRBD2 (6 bases). CDR1 is SGHRS, CDR2 YFSETQ, per germline. CDR3 length equals 15 residues. Trimming took off 9 bases at V and 6 bases at J, with 22 bases between the two ends. The CDR3 sequence is CANHKGTGELNIQYF. CDR3 DNA: TGCGCCAACCATAAAGGCACGGGGGAATTAAACATTCAGTACTTC.

A few counts support this clonotype. The rearrangement uses TRBV2 and TRBJ2-3, with D unresolved. CDR1 is SNHLY, CDR2 FYNNEI, per germline. The CDR3 sequence is 13 residues long. V lost 2 bases, J lost 4 bases, and 7 bases lay in between. CDR3 in amino acids: CASSEPEADTQYF. The CDR3 DNA reads TGTGCCAGCAGTGAACCTGAGGCAGATACGCAGTATTTT. Combining the CDR3 with reference TRBV2 and TRBJ2-3 gives the whole variable domain EPEVTQTPSHQVTQMGQEVILRCVPISNHLYFYWYRQILGQKVEFLVSFYNNEISEKSEIFDDQFSVERPDGSNFTLKIRSTKLEDSAMYFCASSEPEADTQYFGPGTRLTVL.

This clonotype appeared a few times. The chain joins TRBV9 to TRBJ1-1; tentatively, D is TRBD1 (5 bases). Trimming took 0 bases from V and 1 from J, leaving 7 bases between them. CDR1 is SGDLS and CDR2 is YYNGEE in the germline V gene. CDR3 length: 14 amino acids. CDR3 coding DNA: TGTGCCAGCAGCGTAGAAGGGACGAACACTGAAGCTTTCTTT. Translation gives CASSVEGTNTEAFF.

This clonotype was counted a single time. This sequence joins TRBV5-6 and TRBJ2-1; D remains ambiguous. The CDR3 extends over 12 amino acids. Germline lookup yields CDR1 SGHDT and CDR2 YYEEEE. V lost 0 bases and J lost 7, with 5 bases in between. The DNA of the CDR3 is TGTGCCAGCAGCTTGGTCCAGAATGAGCAGTTCTTC. Translating gives CASSLVQNEQFF. Complete variable domain (other parts from reference TRBV5-6 and TRBJ2-1): DAGVTQSPTHLIKTRGQQVTLRCSPKSGHDTVSWYQQALGQGPQFIFQYYEEEERQRGNFPDRFSGHQFPNYSSELNVNALLLGDSALYLCASSLVQNEQFFGPGTRLTVL.

The chain has TRBV12-3 or TRBV12-4 and TRBJ1-1; 8 bases agree with TRBD1. The CDR3 is made up of 14 amino acids. The trim removed 6 bases at V and 1 base at J, leaving 4 bases unmatched. The chain's CDR3 is CASRGGQGNTEAFF. DNA of the CDR3: TGTGCCAGCAGGGGCGGACAGGGGAACACTGAAGCTTTCTTT.

In its sample, this clonotype was seen many times. The chain employs TRBV30 and TRBJ2-2, with no clear D. V was pared by 1 base and J by 10 bases, with 10 bases between. The V gene's germline CDR1 is GTSNPN and CDR2 SVGIG (reference sequence). CDR3 size: 12 residues. This CDR3 reads CAWSGPGTELFF. Here the CDR3 DNA reads TGTGCCTGGAGTGGTCCGGGCACGGAGCTGTTTTTT.

V usage is TRBV12-3 or TRBV12-4 and J usage is TRBJ1-2, with D possibly TRBD1 on 6 matching bases. CDR3 size: 14 residues. V lost 6 bases to trimming and J lost 4 bases, with 15 bases between them. Written as DNA, the CDR3 is TGTGCCAGCAGCCCGGAGGGGGGCCGCTATGGCTACACCTTC. The encoded protein is CASSPEGGRYGYTF.

This clonotype was counted at least ten times. The chain is built from TRBV6-6 and TRBJ2-2; D uncertain. Germline V gives CDR1 MNHNY, CDR2 SVGAGI (reference sequence). V shed 0 bases and J shed 3 bases, with 11 bases lying between them. The CDR3 loop spans 16 amino acids. CDR3 protein: CASSYSISLHTGELFF. The DNA of the CDR3 is TGTGCCAGCAGTTACTCGATTAGCCTCCACACCGGGGAGCTGTTTTTT.